Below are 16 T cell receptor beta chains sequenced from a single sample in a study of shared clonotypes between healthy human individuals. Repertoires were generated with immunoSEQ multiplex PCR, while TCRdb's copy carries only in-frame clones and drops some. The table includes some 2,500,000 clones, over 85% detected once. The sample comprised naive CD4+ T cells from PBMCs. Subset meaning: CD45RA+ positively selected. These receptor sequences come from a young man in good health. Some clones in this sample may be carry-over from other donors' samples.

The rearrangement uses TRBV7-2 and TRBJ2-7, with a possible D match to TRBD2 (6 bases). The V end was cut by 5 bases, the J end by 0 bases, with 14 bases between. The germline V gene encodes CDR1 SGHTA and CDR2 FQGNSA. The CDR3 has 15 amino acids. The CDR3 spells CASSVSGLNSYEQYF. The CDR3, as DNA: TGTGCCAGCAGCGTTAGCGGTCTCAACTCCTACGAGCAGTACTTC.

The rearrangement links TRBV4-1 to TRBJ1-5, with D hard to call. The CDR3 contains 15 residues. Trimming stripped 0 bases from V and 3 bases from J, with 9 bases between. CDR1 MGHRA and CDR2 YSYEKL come from the germline V gene. DNA of the CDR3: TGCGCCAGCAGCCAAGAGAGCTATTACAATCAGCCCCAGCATTTT. This translates into CASSQESYYNQPQHF.

The J gene is TRBJ2-1, the V gene TRBV14; D is possibly TRBD2 (5 bases). V lost 5 bases and J lost 0, with 14 bases in between. The CDR3 sequence is 16 residues long. Germline CDR1 is SGHDN and CDR2 is FVKESK. CDR3 protein: CASSSLRGSSYNEQFF. CDR3 DNA sequence: TGTGCCAGCAGCTCCCTTAGAGGGAGCTCCTACAATGAGCAGTTCTTC.

The rearrangement uses TRBV7-8 and TRBJ2-1, with a possible D match to TRBD2 (6 bases). The length of the CDR3 is 11 residues. V was pared by 8 bases and J by 7 bases, with 9 bases between. The germline V gene encodes CDR1 SGHVS and CDR2 FQNEAQ. Here the CDR3 reads CASLAVNEQFF. The CDR3 DNA reads as TGTGCCAGCTTAGCGGTGAATGAGCAGTTCTTC.

This rearrangement joins TRBV7-8 to TRBJ1-1; a possible D gene is TRBD1 (6 bases). This CDR3 comprises 17 residues. Germline lookup yields CDR1 SGHVS and CDR2 FQNEAQ. Deletions cut 1 base from V and 0 bases from J, with 15 bases between. Written as DNA, the CDR3 is TGTGCCAGCAGCTTAGGGACAGCTTACGAGATGAACACTGAAGCTTTCTTT. It is translated as CASSLGTAYEMNTEAFF. Based on the CDR3 plus reference TRBV7-8 and TRBJ1-1, the full variable domain is GAGVSQSPRYKVAKRGQDVALRCDPISGHVSLFWYQQALGQGPEFLTYFQNEAQLDKSGLPSDRFFAERPEGSVSTLKIQRTQQEDSAVYLCASSLGTAYEMNTEAFFGQGTRLTVV.

This chain connects TRBV28 to TRBJ2-7; the match to TRBD2 covers 7 bases. The junction had 8 bases not matched to a gene; V was cut back by 5 bases and J by 4 bases. The CDR3 totals 14 residues. In germline, CDR1 is MDHEN, CDR2 SYDVKM. This CDR3 reads CASSPLVGGYEQYF. CDR3 sequence (DNA): TGTGCCAGCAGTCCCCTTGTGGGAGGGTACGAGCAGTACTTC. Filled out from reference TRBV28 and TRBJ2-7, the complete variable domain reads DVKVTQSSRYLVKRTGEKVFLECVQDMDHENMFWYRQDPGLGLRLIYFSYDVKMKEKGDIPEGYSVSREKKERFSLILESASTNQTSMYLCASSPLVGGYEQYFGPGTRLTVT.

Turning to this clone: This specimen includes other DNA sequences encoding the same CDR3. V usage is TRBV7-9 and J usage is TRBJ2-3; 14 nucleotides line up with TRBD2. In germline, CDR1 is SEHNR, CDR2 FQNEAQ (reference sequence). CDR3 length: 16 residues. The J segment lost 2 bases and the V segment lost 5 bases, leaving 3 bases of the junction unmatched. The DNA for the CDR3 is TGTGCCAGCAGCCAGGGACTAGCGGGAGACACAGATACGCAGTATTTT. It is translated as CASSQGLAGDTDTQYF.

In DNA, the CDR3 is TGTGCCAGCAGCCTTCTAGCGGGAGCCCCAGAGACCCAGTACTTC. Translated, it gives CASSLLAGAPETQYF. This sequence joins TRBV6-1 and TRBJ2-5, with 10 bases fitting TRBD2. The CDR3 is 15 amino acids. Germline V lookup: CDR1 MNHNS, CDR2 SASEGT. V was clipped by 6 bases and J by 4 bases; unmatched bases: 8.

In its sample, this clone was seen a few times. This chain uses TRBV2 with TRBJ1-1; a possible D gene is TRBD1 (5 bases). Trimming took off 6 bases at V and 4 bases at J, with 12 bases between the two ends. Per germline, CDR1 SNHLY and CDR2 FYNNEI. The CDR3 runs to 13 residues. CDR3 amino acids: CASSRQWGTEAFF. CDR3 coding DNA: TGTGCCAGCAGCCGACAGTGGGGCACTGAAGCTTTCTTT.

The genes are TRBV6-1 and TRBJ1-5, with a tentative D call TRBD1 (5 bases). Trimming left V 1 base short and J 3 bases short, with 7 bases between. The CDR3 spans 14 residues. Germline CDR1 reads MNHNS; CDR2 reads SASEGT. The CDR3 DNA reads TGTGCCAGCAGTGAAGGGGGGTCCAATCAGCCCCAGCATTTT. It codes for CASSEGGSNQPQHF.

The V and J genes are TRBV28 and TRBJ2-5; possible D gene TRBD1, 7 bases. The CDR3 has 15 residues. V was pared by 4 bases and J by 5 bases, with 17 bases between. Germline CDR1 and CDR2: MDHEN and SYDVKM. For the CDR3, the DNA is TGTGCCAGCAGTTCCTACAGGGGAGGTCGGGAGACCCAGTACTTC. Translating gives CASSSYRGGRETQYF.

The V call is TRBV5-1, the J call TRBJ1-1; the match to TRBD1 covers 8 bases. The CDR3 sequence is 13 residues long. V gave up 4 bases and J gave up 5 bases; unmatched junction bases: 4. Germline assignment: CDR1 SGHRS and CDR2 YFSETQ. CDR3 coding DNA: TGCGCCAGCAGCCAGGGGGCAGAGACTGAAGCTTTCTTT. It translates to CASSQGAETEAFF.

In nucleotides, the CDR3 is TGTGCCAGCAGTTCTTGGACATTGAACACTGAAGCTTTCTTT. It translates to CASSSWTLNTEAFF. The chain links TRBV28 to TRBJ1-1, with TRBD1 as a possible D gene (5 bases). Germline V CDR1 and CDR2: MDHEN, SYDVKM. The CDR3 totals 14 residues. Trimming cost V 4 bases and J 0 bases, with 9 bases left between them. Supplemented by reference TRBV28 and TRBJ1-1, the full variable domain reads DVKVTQSSRYLVKRTGEKVFLECVQDMDHENMFWYRQDPGLGLRLIYFSYDVKMKEKGDIPEGYSVSREKKERFSLILESASTNQTSMYLCASSSWTLNTEAFFGQGTRLTVV.

V usage is TRBV5-4 and J usage is TRBJ2-5; either TRBD1 or TRBD2 may fit D (5 bases each). V was clipped by 4 bases and J by 7 bases, with 17 bases between them. CDR1 SGHNT and CDR2 YYREEE come from the germline V gene (reference sequence). The CDR3 runs 14 residues. Written as DNA, the CDR3 is TGTGCCAGCAGCGGGGAGCTAATGCAGGGGACCCAGTACTTC. This translates into CASSGELMQGTQYF.

This chain links TRBV29-1 with TRBJ2-7; TRBD1 matches 7 bases. CDR1 SQVTM and CDR2 ANQGSEA come from the germline V gene. This CDR3 comprises 13 residues. After removal of 7 bases from V and 5 bases from J, the junction contained 11 bases not matched to a gene. The CDR3 is CSAGSQGFDEQYF. CDR3 DNA: TGCAGCGCCGGGTCACAGGGGTTCGACGAGCAGTACTTC.

This clone was detected once. The chain carries TRBV4-2 and TRBJ2-2; D may be TRBD1 (6 bases). There are 15 residues in the CDR3. The germline gives CDR1 LGHNA, CDR2 YNFKEQ. Trimming pared 1 base from V and 5 bases from J, leaving 11 bases between. CDR3 sequence: CASSQVGTGTGELFF. DNA of the CDR3: TGTGCCAGCAGCCAAGTGGGAACAGGGACCGGGGAGCTGTTTTTT.